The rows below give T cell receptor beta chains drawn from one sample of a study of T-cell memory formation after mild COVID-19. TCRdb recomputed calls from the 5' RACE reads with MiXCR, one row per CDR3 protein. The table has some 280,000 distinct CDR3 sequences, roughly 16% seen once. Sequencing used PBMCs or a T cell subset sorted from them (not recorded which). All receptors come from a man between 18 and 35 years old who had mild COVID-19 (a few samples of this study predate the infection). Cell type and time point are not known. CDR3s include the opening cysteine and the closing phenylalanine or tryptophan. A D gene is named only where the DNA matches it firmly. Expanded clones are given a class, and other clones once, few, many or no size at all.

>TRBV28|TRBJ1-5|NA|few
CASTLGRYSNQPQHF
TGTGCCAGCACCTTAGGGCGGTATAGCAATCAGCCCCAGCATTTT
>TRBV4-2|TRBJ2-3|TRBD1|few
CASSLPGQGVDTQYF
TGTGCCAGCAGCCTCCCGGGACAGGGTGTGGATACGCAGTATTTT
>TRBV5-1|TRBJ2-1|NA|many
CASSLALDEQFF
TGCGCCAGCAGCTTGGCCCTGGATGAGCAGTTCTTC
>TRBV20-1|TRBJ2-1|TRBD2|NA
CSALNSRGGNEQFF
TGCAGTGCCCTCAACTCTCGGGGGGGCAATGAGCAGTTCTTC
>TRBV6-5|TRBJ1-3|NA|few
CASSYGGSRTSGNTIYF
TGTGCCAGCAGTTACGGCGGCAGTAGAACCTCTGGAAACACCATATATTTT
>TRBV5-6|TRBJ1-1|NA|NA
CASSLVANEAFF
TGTGCCAGCAGCTTGGTGGCAAATGAAGCTTTCTTT
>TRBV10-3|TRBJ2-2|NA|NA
CATLGAGPGELFF
TGTGCCACCTTGGGGGCGGGTCCCGGGGAGCTGTTTTTT
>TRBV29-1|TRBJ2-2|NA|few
CSVREGNTGELFF
TGCAGCGTTAGAGAAGGAAACACCGGGGAGCTGTTTTTT
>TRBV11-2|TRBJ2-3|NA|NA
CASSRGTTSTDTQYF
TGTGCCAGCAGTCGAGGGACAACTAGCACAGATACGCAGTATTTT
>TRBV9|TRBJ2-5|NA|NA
CASSVQAGSLQETQYF
TGTGCCAGCAGCGTACAGGCCGGATCCTTGCAAGAGACCCAGTACTTC
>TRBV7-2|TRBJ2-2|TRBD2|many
CASSPSESGGNTGELFF
TGTGCCAGCAGCCCCTCTGAGAGCGGGGGGAACACCGGGGAGCTGTTTTTT
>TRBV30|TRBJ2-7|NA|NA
CAWSGRREQYF
TGTGCCTGGAGTGGACGGAGGGAGCAGTACTTC
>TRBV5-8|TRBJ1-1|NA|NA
CASSLVGTPNTEAFF
TGTGCCAGCAGCTTGGTCGGGACACCGAACACTGAAGCTTTCTTT
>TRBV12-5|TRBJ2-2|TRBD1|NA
CASDRGQNGELFF
TGTGCTAGTGACAGGGGGCAGAACGGGGAGCTGTTTTTT
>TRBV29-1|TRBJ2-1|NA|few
CSVVVGLQPNEQFF
TGCAGCGTTGTCGTAGGTCTGCAACCCAATGAGCAGTTCTTC
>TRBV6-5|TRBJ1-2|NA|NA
CASSPRSRYGYTF
TGTGCCAGCAGCCCACGGAGCCGATATGGCTACACCTTC
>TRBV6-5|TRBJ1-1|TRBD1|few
CASRPTGTGLEAFF
TGTGCCAGCAGACCAACCGGGACAGGACTAGAAGCTTTCTTT
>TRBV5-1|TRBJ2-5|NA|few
CASSPSGGSETQYF
TGCGCCAGCAGTCCCTCGGGGGGCTCCGAGACCCAGTACTTC
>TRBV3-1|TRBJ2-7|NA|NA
CASSLRESVPYEQYF
TGTGCCAGCAGCCTAAGGGAGTCTGTGCCCTACGAGCAGTACTTC